Included here is one TCR beta chain sequence, with context. The sample belongs to a study of blood T cell repertoires in COVID-19. Study background: From the United States, Italy and Spain came samples of acute and convalescent COVID-19. The cDNA or gDNA used as material had been derived from T cells, B-cell-depleted T cells, or PBMCs.

In the source study's methods: Estimated nucleated cell counts came from reference gene primer amplification. Produced via immunoSEQ multiplex PCR; TCRdb's table is partial and in-frame only. Clonal size and the V and J genes are those of that table, whereas D and trimming came from the DNA. The table lists about 71,000 clones, roughly 82% of them singletons. The germline V gene has CDR1 SGHAT and CDR2 FQNNGV. Trimming took 4 bases from V and 3 from J; bases not matched to a gene: 8. The CDR3 has 15 amino acids. The TCR was taken from an elderly woman with acute or convalescent COVID-19. Sequenced: peripheral blood. The chain employs TRBV11-2 and TRBJ1-2; the match to TRBD1 covers 7 bases. The CDR3 DNA reads TGTGCCAGCAGCTCCTTTACAGGGGACTACTATGGCTACACCTTC. The encoded protein is CASSSFTGDYYGYTF.